Each of the 11 T cell receptor beta chains below was sequenced from the same sample in a study of T cell repertoires in cytomegalovirus infection. TCRdb reanalysed the reads using MiXCR and keeps one entry per CDR3 protein. The sample gives roughly 600,000 distinct CDR3 sequences, more than 20% of which show up once; under 8.5% is in the top ten. Sequencing was done on a sample of CD8+ T cells from PBMCs. The receptor source for this set is a human donor in good health (CMV status not recorded). Some clones in this sample may be carry-over from other donors' samples.

The CDR3, as DNA: TGTGCCAGCAGTTCCACCGGGACTGTTGTTTCATTCAATGAGCAGTTCTTC. Encoded protein: CASSSTGTVVSFNEQFF. The chain uses TRBV6-2 or TRBV6-3 and TRBJ2-1; weak D call: TRBD2 (6 bases). Germline V gives CDR1 MNHEY, CDR2 SVGEGT. V was pared by 4 bases and J by 6 bases, with 22 bases between. The CDR3 consists of 17 residues.

This clonotype was recorded a few times. Written as DNA, the CDR3 is TGTGCCAGCAGCGCCGGACGGGGGGTCTCCTACAATGAGCAGTTCTTC. This sequence encodes CASSAGRGVSYNEQFF. The gene calls are TRBV7-9 and TRBJ2-1; 7 positions agree with TRBD2. From germline, CDR1 is SEHNR and CDR2 FQNEAQ (reference sequence). The CDR3 extends over 16 amino acids. V was pared by 5 bases and J by 0 bases, with 7 bases of the junction left unmatched.

This clonotype was seen only a few times. The chain is built from TRBV18 and TRBJ1-4; weak D call: TRBD1 (6 bases). CDR1 and CDR2 (germline): KGHSH, LQKENI. The CDR3 contains 15 residues. The V end lost 4 bases, the J end lost 8 bases, and 17 bases lay between the germline ends. DNA for the CDR3: TGTGCCAGCTCACAACCGGGACACCTATTCGAAAAACTGTTTTTT. Amino acids: CASSQPGHLFEKLFF.

In DNA form, the CDR3 reads TGTGCCAGCAGTCCCTGGGGCAGGAGTAATGAAAAACTGTTTTTT. As protein: CASSPWGRSNEKLFF. The gene calls are TRBV28 and TRBJ1-4, with a weak D call TRBD1 (5 bases). The CDR3 is 15 residues long. Germline values: CDR1 MDHEN, CDR2 SYDVKM. V dropped 5 bases and J dropped 4 bases, with 14 bases sitting between them.

The sample holds many counts of this clonotype. The chain couples TRBV4-1 to TRBJ2-5; TRBD2 agrees at 7 bases. CDR3 length equals 15 residues. Trimming took 4 bases from V and 5 from J; bases not matched to a gene: 10. Germline V gives CDR1 MGHRA, CDR2 YSYEKL. The CDR3 here is CASSLFSGPRETQYF. DNA of the CDR3: TGCGCCAGCAGCCTCTTTAGCGGGCCGAGGGAGACCCAGTACTTC.

The chain links TRBV29-1 to TRBJ2-5; D possibly matches TRBD1 or TRBD2 (5 bases each). The germline V and J ends were trimmed by 4 bases and 5 bases, with 14 bases remaining between them. Germline loops: CDR1 SQVTM, CDR2 ANQGSEA. This CDR3 has 13 amino acids. CDR3 sequence: CSVGGPGKETQYF. Here the CDR3 DNA reads TGCAGCGTTGGGGGCCCGGGGAAGGAGACCCAGTACTTC.

This clonotype was picked up a small number of times. The V gene is TRBV19, the J gene TRBJ2-7, with D possibly TRBD1 on 6 matching bases. The length of the CDR3 is 14 residues. V was cut by 1 base and J by 4 bases, with 11 bases left in between. From germline, CDR1 is LNHDA and CDR2 SQIVND (reference sequence). The CDR3: CASSIAGQRYEQYF. CDR3 bases: TGTGCCAGTAGTATAGCCGGACAGAGATACGAGCAGTACTTC.

In this sample, this clonotype turned up a few times. The rearrangement uses TRBV2 and TRBJ2-1, with D perhaps being TRBD1 or TRBD2 (5 bases each). The CDR3 sequence is 17 residues long. From germline, CDR1 is SNHLY and CDR2 FYNNEI. Trimming pared 6 bases from V and 0 bases from J, leaving 18 bases between. CDR3: CASRSGRGALSYNEQFF. The CDR3 DNA sequence: TGTGCCAGCAGATCGGGTCGGGGCGCCCTCTCCTACAATGAGCAGTTCTTC.

Ten or more counts support this clonotype. The junction and the germline gene differ at one end; a read error may be behind it. The chain carries TRBV6-1 and TRBJ2-7; D is ambiguous. The CDR3 contains 14 residues. Germline V gene sequence: CDR1 MNHNS, CDR2 SASEGT. Here the CDR3 DNA reads TGTGCCACCAGTCTCGGTATTGGCCTCTACGAGCAGTACTTC. This translates into CATSLGIGLYEQYF.

The rearrangement links TRBV4-2 to TRBJ1-1, with D uncertain. The CDR3 has 15 amino acids. The V end was cut by 4 bases, the J end by 0 bases, with 12 bases between. From germline, CDR1 is LGHNA and CDR2 YNFKEQ. In nucleotides, the CDR3 is TGTGCCAGCAGCCCCGAAGGAGGGATGAACACTGAAGCTTTCTTT. This codes for CASSPEGGMNTEAFF.

V is TRBV24-1 and J is TRBJ2-1; D is tentatively TRBD1 or TRBD2 (5 bases each). CDR1 is KGHDR and CDR2 is SFDVKD in the germline V gene. V was cut by 6 bases and J by 9 bases, with 14 bases left in between. This CDR3 region has 13 residues. The CDR3 region has the DNA TGTGCCACCAGTTCCGTTGAGGGGTCTGAGCAGTTCTTC. It yields the protein CATSSVEGSEQFF.